These 29 T cell receptor beta chains originate from one sample sequenced in a study of CD8 T cells in Susac syndrome. Random hexamers primed reverse transcription of about 0.45 to 1 ug RNA. TCRdb reprocessed the immunoSEQ multiplex PCR reads via MiXCR and lists one record per CDR3 protein. Here the sample spans 160,000 or so distinct CDR3 sequences, over 85% being singletons. What was sequenced was CD8+ T cells from PBMCs. The source of these receptors is a human donor with multiple sclerosis.

The chain uses TRBV14 and TRBJ2-7; maybe TRBD1 (6 bases). The CDR3 is 14 amino acids. V was pared by 6 bases and J by 6 bases, with 18 bases between. Germline assignment: CDR1 SGHDN and CDR2 FVKESK. The CDR3 loop reads CASSTQGRVGEQYF. CDR3 bases: TGTGCCAGCAGTACTCAGGGGCGCGTCGGCGAGCAGTACTTC. The whole variable domain, remainder taken from reference TRBV14 and TRBJ2-7, is EAGVTQFPSHSVIEKGQTVTLRCDPISGHDNLYWYRRVMGKEIKFLLHFVKESKQDESGMPNNRFLAERTGGTYSTLKVQPAELEDSGVYFCASSTQGRVGEQYFGPGTRLTVT.

The gene calls are TRBV25-1 and TRBJ1-2; 9 bases match TRBD1. J was trimmed by 12 bases and V by 11 bases; bases with no gene match: 10. From germline, CDR1 is MGHDK and CDR2 SYGVNS. CDR3 size: 11 residues. The CDR3 protein is CASGDRVSDTF. In DNA form, the CDR3 reads TGTGCCTCCGGGGACAGGGTATCGGACACCTTC.

The rearrangement joins TRBV30 to TRBJ2-1, with D tentatively TRBD1 (6 bases). CDR3 length: 17 residues. V lost 4 bases and J 3 bases, leaving 22 bases between the germline ends. From germline, CDR1 is GTSNPN and CDR2 SVGIG (reference sequence). Written as DNA, the CDR3 is TGTGCCTGGAATCCGCCCCACCGGGACAAGCTCTACAATGAGCAGTTCTTC. It is translated as CAWNPPHRDKLYNEQFF.

The chain combines TRBV2 with TRBJ2-2, with 8 bases matching TRBD2. The CDR3 runs 15 residues. The junction had 2 bases not matched to a gene; V was cut back by 4 bases and J by 1 base. Germline V lookup: CDR1 SNHLY, CDR2 FYNNEI. CDR3 amino acids: CASSVAGKNTGELFF. As DNA, the CDR3 is TGTGCCAGCAGTGTAGCGGGGAAGAACACCGGGGAGCTGTTTTTT.

The rearrangement uses TRBV24-1 and TRBJ2-1, with 7 bases identical to TRBD2. This CDR3 has 16 residues. The V and J ends lost 0 bases and 5 bases, in that order; junction bases with no gene match: 6. CDR1 and CDR2 from the germline V gene are KGHDR and SFDVKD. The CDR3, as DNA: TGTGCCACCAGTGATTTGGTGGGGGGGTCCCACAATGAGCAGTTCTTC. This translates into CATSDLVGGSHNEQFF.

Only one count was recorded for this clonotype. This chain connects TRBV14 to TRBJ2-2, with TRBD2 identical over 10 bases. V lost 0 bases, J lost 7 bases, and 2 bases stayed unmatched. CDR3 length: 15 amino acids. Germline V lookup: CDR1 SGHDN, CDR2 FVKESK. In DNA, the CDR3 is TGTGCCAGCAGCCAAGAGCTAGCGGGGGACGGGGAGCTGTTTTTT. Amino acid sequence: CASSQELAGDGELFF.

V is TRBV29-1 and J is TRBJ2-1; D is unclear. The CDR3 spans 12 residues. Germline CDR1 reads SQVTM; CDR2 reads ANQGSEA. V was trimmed by 1 base and J by 7 bases, leaving 8 bases between them. As DNA, the CDR3 is TGCAGCGTTGAAGGACGGATGAATGAGCAGTTCTTC. Its translation is CSVEGRMNEQFF.

The chain employs TRBV14 and TRBJ2-7; D is possibly TRBD1 or TRBD2 (5 bases each). Trimming left V 0 bases short and J 3 bases short, with 9 bases between. The CDR3 contains 14 residues. Germline assignment: CDR1 SGHDN and CDR2 FVKESK. CDR3 region: CASSQEAGSYEQYF. The CDR3 bases are TGTGCCAGCAGCCAAGAAGCAGGGAGCTACGAGCAGTACTTC.

This clonotype occurred once. This chain uses TRBV4-1 with TRBJ1-5; the D gene is possibly TRBD1 (5 bases). The length of the CDR3 is 13 residues. CDR1 is MGHRA and CDR2 is YSYEKL in the germline V gene. V shed 4 bases and J shed 3 bases, with 7 bases lying between them. The CDR3 is CASSLDNNQPQHF. CDR3 sequence (DNA): TGCGCCAGCAGCCTGGACAACAATCAGCCCCAGCATTTT.

The count of this clonotype is one. This chain uses TRBV12-3 or TRBV12-4 with TRBJ2-7; D might be TRBD1 (5 bases). The CDR3 is 15 residues long. V was cut by 3 bases and J by 5 bases, with 17 bases left in between. In DNA, the CDR3 is TGTGCCAGCAGTTTTGGTAGGGGTCTTAAGGACGAGCAGTACTTC. It encodes CASSFGRGLKDEQYF.

The V gene is TRBV13, the J gene TRBJ2-3; 7 bases agree with TRBD1. The CDR3 consists of 16 residues. V was clipped by 1 base and J by 1 base; unmatched bases: 5. Looked up from germline, CDR1 is PRHDT and CDR2 is FYEKMQ (reference sequence). CDR3 bases: TGTGCCAGCAGCTTAGCACAGGGGTCTGGCACAGATACGCAGTATTTT. Amino acids: CASSLAQGSGTDTQYF.

The genes are TRBV27 and TRBJ2-7; D is ambiguous. The CDR3 totals 12 residues. V lost 10 bases and J lost 4, with 14 bases in between. CDR1 is MNHEY, CDR2 SMNVEV, per germline (reference sequence). The CDR3 region has the DNA TGTGCCACCACCGAAAGCTTTTACGAGCAGTACTTC. It codes for CATTESFYEQYF.

This sequence joins TRBV27 and TRBJ1-2; 7 nucleotides line up with TRBD1. Germline CDR1 reads MNHEY; CDR2 reads SMNVEV (reference sequence). CDR3 length: 13 residues. J was trimmed by 6 bases and V by 6 bases; bases with no gene match: 7. DNA of the CDR3: TGTGCCAGCAGGGCGAGGGGGCGAGATGGCTACACCTTC. It specifies CASRARGRDGYTF.

The chain has TRBV3-1 and TRBJ1-1, with 8 bases matching TRBD1. This CDR3 spans 16 amino acids. The J segment lost 4 bases and the V segment lost 2 bases, leaving 9 bases of the junction unmatched. The V gene's germline CDR1 is LGHDT and CDR2 YNNKEL (reference sequence). CDR3 DNA: TGTGCCAGCAGCCAATTGACAGGGGAGGAGGGCACTGAAGCTTTCTTT. Its translation: CASSQLTGEEGTEAFF.

The CDR3 region is CASSGGRGRERANIQYF. The CDR3, as DNA: TGTGCCAGCAGCGGGGGCCGAGGGAGGGAGAGAGCGAACATTCAGTACTTC. This rearrangement joins TRBV9 to TRBJ2-4; 7 nucleotides match TRBD2. The germline V gene has CDR1 SGDLS and CDR2 YYNGEE. Germline trimming cut 3 bases from V and 7 bases from J; bases unmatched to any gene: 16. The CDR3 runs 17 residues.

The chain recombines TRBV9 with TRBJ2-1; no clear D. Trimming removed 3 bases at V and 12 bases at J, with 13 bases between. Germline-derived CDR1 and CDR2 are SGDLS and YYNGEE. The CDR3 contains 12 residues. The CDR3 nucleotides read TGTGCCAGCAGCGGTACCGTTGATCGGCAGTTCTTC. The encoded protein is CASSGTVDRQFF.

The gene calls are TRBV13 and TRBJ2-7, with TRBD1 matching 9 bases. The CDR3 length is 15 residues. CDR1 and CDR2 (germline): PRHDT, FYEKMQ (reference sequence). V gave up 5 bases and J gave up 4 bases; unmatched junction bases: 9. The CDR3 protein is CASSPAGTGNYEQYF. The CDR3 nucleotides read TGTGCCAGCAGCCCAGCCGGGACAGGGAATTACGAGCAGTACTTC.

This clonotype was observed once. J is TRBJ1-1 and V is TRBV29-1; TRBD1 might be the D (5 bases). Trimming shortened V by 4 bases and J by 6 bases, and 12 bases separated the two germline ends. This CDR3 contains 12 residues. Germline V CDR1 and CDR2: SQVTM, ANQGSEA. CDR3: CSVAGRGAEAFF. The DNA for the CDR3 is TGCAGCGTTGCAGGGCGAGGTGCTGAAGCTTTCTTT.

This sequence joins TRBV28 and TRBJ1-5, with D uncertain. Between the trimmed V and J ends, which lost 6 bases and 6 bases, there was a span of 12 bases. The germline V gene encodes CDR1 MDHEN and CDR2 SYDVKM. This CDR3 contains 13 residues. The CDR3 DNA reads as TGTGCCAGCAGATCAGGTTTTGCTCAGCCCCAGCATTTT. It specifies CASRSGFAQPQHF. The whole variable domain, filled in from reference TRBV28 and TRBJ1-5, reads DVKVTQSSRYLVKRTGEKVFLECVQDMDHENMFWYRQDPGLGLRLIYFSYDVKMKEKGDIPEGYSVSREKKERFSLILESASTNQTSMYLCASRSGFAQPQHFGDGTRLSIL.

This chain links TRBV9 with TRBJ2-4, with 9 positions matching TRBD1. Germline V gives CDR1 SGDLS, CDR2 YYNGEE. After removal of 4 bases from V and 8 bases from J, the junction contained 4 bases not matched to a gene. The CDR3 has 13 residues. The CDR3 sequence is CASSKQGADIQYF. The CDR3 coding sequence is TGTGCCAGCAGCAAACAGGGGGCGGACATTCAGTACTTC.

J is TRBJ2-3 and V is TRBV15; D possibly uses TRBD1 or TRBD2 (5 bases each). Germline CDR1 is LNHNV and CDR2 is YYDKDF (reference sequence). V was shortened by 5 bases and J by 2 bases, with 20 bases between the two germline ends. The CDR3 extends over 17 amino acids. CDR3 loop: CATSGPLGTYNTDTQYF. Written as DNA, the CDR3 is TGTGCCACCAGCGGACCCCTCGGGACCTATAACACAGATACGCAGTATTTT. Full variable domain (remainder filled in from reference TRBV15 and TRBJ2-3): DAMVIQNPRYQVTQFGKPVTLSCSQTLNHNVMYWYQQKSSQAPKLLFHYYDKDFNNEADTPDNFQSRRPNTSFCFLDIRSPGLGDTAMYLCATSGPLGTYNTDTQYFGPGTRLTVL.

The chain couples TRBV12-5 to TRBJ2-2, with D perhaps TRBD2 (5 bases). Trimming took off 5 bases at V and 0 bases at J, with 13 bases between the two ends. Germline CDR1 LGHNT, CDR2 FRNRAP. The CDR3 loop spans 16 amino acids. The CDR3 sequence: CASGPAGSANTGELFF. For the CDR3, the DNA is TGTGCTAGTGGTCCTGCGGGCAGTGCGAACACCGGGGAGCTGTTTTTT.

V and J are TRBV20-1 and TRBJ2-1; 7 bases align to TRBD2. The CDR3 length is 15 residues. Germline lookup yields CDR1 DFQATT and CDR2 SNEGSKA (reference sequence). The junction had 4 bases not matched to a gene; V was cut back by 2 bases and J by 0 bases. This CDR3 is CSARPGGTSYNEQFF. CDR3 nucleotide sequence: TGCAGTGCTAGACCGGGAGGAACCTCCTACAATGAGCAGTTCTTC.

This clonotype occurred once. The chain employs TRBV10-3 and TRBJ2-7; 9 bases agree with TRBD1. V lost 2 bases to trimming and J lost 5 bases; unmatched junction nucleotides: 10. Germline CDR1 ENHRY, CDR2 SYGVKD. The CDR3 is 16 amino acids. Here the CDR3 DNA reads TGTGCCATCAGTGAGCCCGGGACAGGGTATTCGGACGAGCAGTACTTC. Protein product: CAISEPGTGYSDEQYF.

V is TRBV27 and J is TRBJ1-1; D is unclear. Germline CDR1 is MNHEY and CDR2 is SMNVEV (reference sequence). V was pared by 3 bases and J by 1 base, with 9 bases between. This CDR3 region has 14 residues. CDR3 bases: TGTGCCAGCAGTTTTGCAACAGCGAACACTGAAGCTTTCTTT. Protein sequence: CASSFATANTEAFF.

The chain combines TRBV20-1 with TRBJ1-1; D is undetermined. Germline CDR1 is DFQATT and CDR2 is SNEGSKA (reference sequence). The CDR3 is 14 residues long. V dropped 4 bases and J dropped 1 base, with 13 bases sitting between them. CDR3 nucleotides: TGCAGTGCTATAGACGGACCCAGGAACACTGAAGCTTTCTTT. It specifies CSAIDGPRNTEAFF.

V usage is TRBV9 and J usage is TRBJ2-1, with 11 bases that match TRBD2. The CDR3 is 15 amino acids. The V segment lost 0 bases and the J segment 9 bases; nucleotides outside the gene matches: 5. CDR1 is SGDLS and CDR2 is YYNGEE in the germline V gene. DNA for the CDR3: TGTGCCAGCAGCGTAGGGCTAGCGGGGGGCGGTGAGCAGTTCTTC. Encoded protein: CASSVGLAGGGEQFF.

This clonotype was seen once. An end of the junction does not agree with germline; a read error may underlie this. The J gene is TRBJ2-1, the V gene TRBV2; 10 nucleotides line up with TRBD2. CDR1 is SNHLY, CDR2 FYNNEI, per germline. CDR3 length: 15 amino acids. The CDR3 here is CASREAGGPGNEQFF. As DNA, the CDR3 is TGTGCCAGCAGAGAAGCGGGGGGGCCCGGAAATGAGCAGTTCTTC.

This clonotype was seen a single time. V gene TRBV7-9 combines with J gene TRBJ2-1; D is perhaps TRBD1 or TRBD2 (5 bases each). Germline V lookup: CDR1 SEHNR, CDR2 FQNEAQ (reference sequence). The V end was cut by 4 bases, the J end by 6 bases, with 16 bases between. CDR3 length equals 15 residues. CDR3 nucleotides: TGTGCCAGCAGCTCCCGGGGACCGGATCCCAATGAGCAGTTCTTC. It translates to CASSSRGPDPNEQFF.